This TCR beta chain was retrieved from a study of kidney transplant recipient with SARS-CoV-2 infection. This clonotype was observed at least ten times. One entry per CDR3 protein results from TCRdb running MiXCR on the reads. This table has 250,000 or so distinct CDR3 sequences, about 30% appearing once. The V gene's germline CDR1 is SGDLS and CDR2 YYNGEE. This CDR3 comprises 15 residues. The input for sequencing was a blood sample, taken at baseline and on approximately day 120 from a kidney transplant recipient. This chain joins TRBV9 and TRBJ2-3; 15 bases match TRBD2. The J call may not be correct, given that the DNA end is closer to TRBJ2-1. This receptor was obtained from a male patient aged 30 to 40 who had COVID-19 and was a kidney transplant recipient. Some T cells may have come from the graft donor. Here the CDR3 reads CASSAGLAGGYEQFF. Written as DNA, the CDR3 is TGTGCCAGCAGCGCGGGACTAGCGGGAGGCTATGAGCAGTTCTTC.